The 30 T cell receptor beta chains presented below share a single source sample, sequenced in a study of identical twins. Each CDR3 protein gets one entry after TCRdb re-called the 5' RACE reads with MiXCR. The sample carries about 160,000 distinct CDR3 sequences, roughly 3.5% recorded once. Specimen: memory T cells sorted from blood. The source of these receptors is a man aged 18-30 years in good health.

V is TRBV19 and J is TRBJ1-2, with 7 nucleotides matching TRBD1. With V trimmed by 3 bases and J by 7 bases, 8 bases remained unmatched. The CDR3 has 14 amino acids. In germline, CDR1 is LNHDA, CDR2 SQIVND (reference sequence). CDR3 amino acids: CASSMGQSPSGYTF. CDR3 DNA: TGTGCCAGTAGTATGGGACAGTCCCCTTCTGGCTACACCTTC.

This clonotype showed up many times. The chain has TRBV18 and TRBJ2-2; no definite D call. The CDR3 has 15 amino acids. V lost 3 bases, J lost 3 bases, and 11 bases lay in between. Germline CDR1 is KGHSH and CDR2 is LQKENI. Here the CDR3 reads CASSPRRTDTGELFF. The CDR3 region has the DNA TGTGCCAGCTCACCTCGTCGGACGGACACCGGGGAGCTGTTTTTT.

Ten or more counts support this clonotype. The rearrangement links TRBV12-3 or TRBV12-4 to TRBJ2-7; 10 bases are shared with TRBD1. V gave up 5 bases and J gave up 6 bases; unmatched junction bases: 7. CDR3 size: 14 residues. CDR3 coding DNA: TGTGCCAGCAGTGCCCCGGGACAGGGGTCCGAGCAGTACTTC. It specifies CASSAPGQGSEQYF.

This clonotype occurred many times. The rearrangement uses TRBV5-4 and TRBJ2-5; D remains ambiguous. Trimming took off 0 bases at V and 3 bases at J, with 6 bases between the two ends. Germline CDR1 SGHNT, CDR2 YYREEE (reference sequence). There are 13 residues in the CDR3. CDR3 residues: CASSLDFEETQYF. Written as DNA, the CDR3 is TGTGCCAGCAGCTTGGATTTCGAAGAGACCCAGTACTTC.

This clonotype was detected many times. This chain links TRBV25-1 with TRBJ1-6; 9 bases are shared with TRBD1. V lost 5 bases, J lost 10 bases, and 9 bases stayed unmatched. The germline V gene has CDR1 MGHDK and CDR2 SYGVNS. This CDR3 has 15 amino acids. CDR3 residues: CASSRTGTGQSPLHF. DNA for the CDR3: TGTGCCAGCAGTCGGACCGGGACAGGGCAGTCACCCCTCCACTTT.

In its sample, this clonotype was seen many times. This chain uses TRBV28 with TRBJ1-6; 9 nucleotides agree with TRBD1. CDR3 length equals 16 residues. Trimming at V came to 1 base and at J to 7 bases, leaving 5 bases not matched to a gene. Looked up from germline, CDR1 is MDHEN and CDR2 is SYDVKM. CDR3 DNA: TGTGCCAGCAGTTTATCGTTTGGGACAGGGAATTCACCCCTCCACTTT. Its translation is CASSLSFGTGNSPLHF.

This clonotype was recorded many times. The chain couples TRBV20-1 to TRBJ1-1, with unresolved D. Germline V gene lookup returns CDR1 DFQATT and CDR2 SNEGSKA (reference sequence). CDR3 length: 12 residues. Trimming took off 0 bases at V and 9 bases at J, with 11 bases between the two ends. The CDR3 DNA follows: TGCAGTGCTAGAGATGTCCTTTCACAAGCTTTCTTT. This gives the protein CSARDVLSQAFF.

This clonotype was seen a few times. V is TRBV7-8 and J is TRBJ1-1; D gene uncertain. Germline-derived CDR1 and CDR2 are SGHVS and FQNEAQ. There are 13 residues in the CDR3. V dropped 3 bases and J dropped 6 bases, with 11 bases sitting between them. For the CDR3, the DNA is TGTGCCAGCAGCTTTAGGTCTGGCGCTGAAGCTTTCTTT. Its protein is CASSFRSGAEAFF.

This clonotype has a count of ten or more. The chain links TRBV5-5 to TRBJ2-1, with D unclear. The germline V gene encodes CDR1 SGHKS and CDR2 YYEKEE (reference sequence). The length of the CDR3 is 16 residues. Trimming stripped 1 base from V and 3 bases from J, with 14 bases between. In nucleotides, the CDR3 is TGTGCCAGCAGCTTGAGTCCAGACCCCAACTACAATGAGCAGTTCTTC. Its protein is CASSLSPDPNYNEQFF.

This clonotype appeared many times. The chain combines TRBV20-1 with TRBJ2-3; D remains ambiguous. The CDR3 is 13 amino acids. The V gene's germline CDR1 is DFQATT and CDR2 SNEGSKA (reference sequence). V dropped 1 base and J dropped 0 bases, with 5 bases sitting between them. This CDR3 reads CSARAYSTDTQYF. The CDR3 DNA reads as TGCAGTGCTAGAGCTTATAGCACAGATACGCAGTATTTT.

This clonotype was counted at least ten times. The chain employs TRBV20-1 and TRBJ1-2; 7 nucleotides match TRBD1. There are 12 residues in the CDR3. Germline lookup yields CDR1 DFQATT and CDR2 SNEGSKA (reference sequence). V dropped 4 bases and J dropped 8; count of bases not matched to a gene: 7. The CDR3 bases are TGCAGTGCTAAACAGGGGATTGGAGGCTACACCTTC. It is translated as CSAKQGIGGYTF.

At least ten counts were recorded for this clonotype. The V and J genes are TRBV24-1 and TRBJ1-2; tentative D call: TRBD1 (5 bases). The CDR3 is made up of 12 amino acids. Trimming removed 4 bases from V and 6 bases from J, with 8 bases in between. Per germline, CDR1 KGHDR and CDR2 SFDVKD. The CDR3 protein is CATSETGHGYTF. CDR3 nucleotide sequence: TGTGCCACCAGTGAAACAGGACATGGCTACACCTTC.

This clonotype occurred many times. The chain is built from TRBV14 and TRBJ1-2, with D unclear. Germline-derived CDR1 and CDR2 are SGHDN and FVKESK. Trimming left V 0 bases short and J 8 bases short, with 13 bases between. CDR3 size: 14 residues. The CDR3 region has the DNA TGTGCCAGCAGCCAAGATGGTGGTTTCCGCGGCTACACCTTC. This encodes CASSQDGGFRGYTF. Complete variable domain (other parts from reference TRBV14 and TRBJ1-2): EAGVTQFPSHSVIEKGQTVTLRCDPISGHDNLYWYRRVMGKEIKFLLHFVKESKQDESGMPNNRFLAERTGGTYSTLKVQPAELEDSGVYFCASSQDGGFRGYTFGSGTRLTVV.

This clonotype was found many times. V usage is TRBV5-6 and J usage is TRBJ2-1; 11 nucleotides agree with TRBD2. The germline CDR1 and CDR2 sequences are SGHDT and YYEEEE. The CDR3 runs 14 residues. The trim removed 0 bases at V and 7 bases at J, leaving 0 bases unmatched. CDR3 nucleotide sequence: TGTGCCAGCAGCTTGGGACTAGCGGGAAATGAGCAGTTCTTC. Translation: CASSLGLAGNEQFF. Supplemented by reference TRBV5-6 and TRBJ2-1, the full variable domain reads DAGVTQSPTHLIKTRGQQVTLRCSPKSGHDTVSWYQQALGQGPQFIFQYYEEEERQRGNFPDRFSGHQFPNYSSELNVNALLLGDSALYLCASSLGLAGNEQFFGPGTRLTVL.

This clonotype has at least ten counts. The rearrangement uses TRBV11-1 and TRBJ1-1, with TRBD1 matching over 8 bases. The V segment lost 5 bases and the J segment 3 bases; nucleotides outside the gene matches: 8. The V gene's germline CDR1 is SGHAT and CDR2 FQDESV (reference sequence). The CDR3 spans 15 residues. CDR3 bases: TGTGCCAGCAGCCGGGACAGGAATCAGGACACTGAAGCTTTCTTT. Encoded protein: CASSRDRNQDTEAFF.

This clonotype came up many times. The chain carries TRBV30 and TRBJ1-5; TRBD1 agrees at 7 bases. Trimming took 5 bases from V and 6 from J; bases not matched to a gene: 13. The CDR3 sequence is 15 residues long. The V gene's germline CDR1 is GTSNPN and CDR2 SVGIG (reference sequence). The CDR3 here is CAWFETGIGSQPQHF. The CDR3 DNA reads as TGTGCCTGGTTCGAGACAGGGATCGGCAGTCAGCCCCAGCATTTT. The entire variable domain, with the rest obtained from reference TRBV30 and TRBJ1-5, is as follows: SQTIHQWPATLVQPVGSPLSLECTVEGTSNPNLYWYRQAAGRGLQLLFYSVGIGQISSEVPQNLSASRPQDRQFILSSKKLLLSDSGFYLCAWFETGIGSQPQHFGDGTRLSIL.

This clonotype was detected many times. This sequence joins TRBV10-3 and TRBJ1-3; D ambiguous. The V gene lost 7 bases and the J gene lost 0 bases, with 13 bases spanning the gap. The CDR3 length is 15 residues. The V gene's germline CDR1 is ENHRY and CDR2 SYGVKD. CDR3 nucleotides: TGTGCCATCACCCCGTCCGCAAGCTCTGGAAACACCATATATTTT. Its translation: CAITPSASSGNTIYF.

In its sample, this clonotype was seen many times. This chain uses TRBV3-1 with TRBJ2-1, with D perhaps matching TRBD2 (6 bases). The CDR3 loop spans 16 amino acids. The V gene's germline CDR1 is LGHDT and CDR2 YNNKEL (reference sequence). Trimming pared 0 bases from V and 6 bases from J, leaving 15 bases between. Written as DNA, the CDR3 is TGTGCCAGCAGCCAAGAAGGCGGCGGGGCGGCCAATGAGCAGTTCTTC. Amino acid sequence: CASSQEGGGAANEQFF.

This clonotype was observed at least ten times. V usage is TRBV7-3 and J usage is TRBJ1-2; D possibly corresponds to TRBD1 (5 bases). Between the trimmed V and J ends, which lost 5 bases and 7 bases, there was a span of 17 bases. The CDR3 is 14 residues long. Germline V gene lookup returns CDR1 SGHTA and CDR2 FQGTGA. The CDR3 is CASSRDGGLGGYTF. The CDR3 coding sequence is TGTGCCAGCAGCAGAGATGGGGGACTGGGTGGCTACACCTTC.

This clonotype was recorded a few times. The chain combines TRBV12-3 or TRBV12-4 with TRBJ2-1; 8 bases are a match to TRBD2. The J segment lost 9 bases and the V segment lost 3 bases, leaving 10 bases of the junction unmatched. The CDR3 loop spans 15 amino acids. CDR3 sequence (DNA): TGTGCCAGCAGTTTTTCTGGGACTAGGAGAGGTGAGCAGTTCTTC. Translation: CASSFSGTRRGEQFF.

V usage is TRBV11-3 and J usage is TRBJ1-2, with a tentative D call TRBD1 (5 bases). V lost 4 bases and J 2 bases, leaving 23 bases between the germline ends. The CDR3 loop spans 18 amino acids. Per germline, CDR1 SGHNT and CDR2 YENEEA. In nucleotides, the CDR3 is TGTGCCAGCAGCTCCCTGGGGGGGATCCGACTAATAAACTATGGCTACACCTTC. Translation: CASSSLGGIRLINYGYTF.

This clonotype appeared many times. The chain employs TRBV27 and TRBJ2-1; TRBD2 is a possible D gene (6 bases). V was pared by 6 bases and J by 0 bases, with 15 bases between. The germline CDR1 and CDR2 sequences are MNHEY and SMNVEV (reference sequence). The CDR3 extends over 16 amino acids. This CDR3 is CASRRGRGGSYNEQFF. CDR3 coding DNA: TGTGCCAGCAGACGCGGGCGGGGAGGCTCCTACAATGAGCAGTTCTTC.

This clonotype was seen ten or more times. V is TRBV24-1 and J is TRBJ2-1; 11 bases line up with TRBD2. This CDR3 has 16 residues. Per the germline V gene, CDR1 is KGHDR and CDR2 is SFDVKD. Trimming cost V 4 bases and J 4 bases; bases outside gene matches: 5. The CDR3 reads CATSDPGTSGYNEQFF. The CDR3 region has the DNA TGTGCCACCAGTGACCCCGGGACTAGCGGTTACAATGAGCAGTTCTTC.

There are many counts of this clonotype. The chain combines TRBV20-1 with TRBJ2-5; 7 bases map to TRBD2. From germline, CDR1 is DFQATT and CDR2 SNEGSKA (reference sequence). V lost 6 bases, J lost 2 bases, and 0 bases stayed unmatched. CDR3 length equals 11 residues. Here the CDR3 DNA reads TGCAGTGCGCGGGAGCAAGAGACCCAGTACTTC. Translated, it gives CSAREQETQYF.

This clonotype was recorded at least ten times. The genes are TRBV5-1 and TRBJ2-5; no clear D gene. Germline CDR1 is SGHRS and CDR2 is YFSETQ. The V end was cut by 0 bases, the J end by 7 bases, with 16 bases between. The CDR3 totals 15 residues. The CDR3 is CASSLDFPTPGTQYF. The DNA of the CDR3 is TGCGCCAGCAGCTTGGATTTTCCTACTCCGGGGACCCAGTACTTC.

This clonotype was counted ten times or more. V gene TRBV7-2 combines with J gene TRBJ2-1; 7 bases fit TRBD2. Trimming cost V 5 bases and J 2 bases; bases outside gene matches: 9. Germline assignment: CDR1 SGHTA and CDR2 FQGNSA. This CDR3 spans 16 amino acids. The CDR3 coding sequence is TGTGCCAGCAGCGGGCCTCGCGGGAGCACCTACAATGAGCAGTTCTTC. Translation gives CASSGPRGSTYNEQFF.

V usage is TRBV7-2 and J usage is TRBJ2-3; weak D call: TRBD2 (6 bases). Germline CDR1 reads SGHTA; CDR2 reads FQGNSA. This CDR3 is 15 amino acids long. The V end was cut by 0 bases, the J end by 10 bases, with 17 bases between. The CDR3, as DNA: TGTGCCAGCAGCTTAGCGGGGAGGACTGTTGCGCCGCAGTATTTT. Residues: CASSLAGRTVAPQYF.

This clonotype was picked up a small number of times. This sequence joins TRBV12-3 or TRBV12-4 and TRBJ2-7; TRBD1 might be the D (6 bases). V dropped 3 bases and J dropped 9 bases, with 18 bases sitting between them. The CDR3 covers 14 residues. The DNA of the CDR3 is TGTGCCAGCAGTTTGGGGGCTACTGGGTACCGGCAGTACTTC. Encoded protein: CASSLGATGYRQYF.

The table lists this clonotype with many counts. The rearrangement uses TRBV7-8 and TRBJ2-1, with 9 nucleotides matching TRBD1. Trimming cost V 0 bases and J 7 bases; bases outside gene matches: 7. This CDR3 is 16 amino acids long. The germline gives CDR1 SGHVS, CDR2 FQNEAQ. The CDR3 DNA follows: TGTGCCAGCAGCTTAGCCTCCGGACAGGGGTGGAATGAGCAGTTCTTC. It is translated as CASSLASGQGWNEQFF.

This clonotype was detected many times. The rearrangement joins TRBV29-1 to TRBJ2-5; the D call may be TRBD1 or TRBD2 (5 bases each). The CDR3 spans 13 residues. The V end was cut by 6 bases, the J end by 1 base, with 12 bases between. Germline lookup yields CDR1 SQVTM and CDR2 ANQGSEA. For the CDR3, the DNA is TGCAGCGTGAATTGGGGGTTCCAAGAGACCCAGTACTTC. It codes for CSVNWGFQETQYF.